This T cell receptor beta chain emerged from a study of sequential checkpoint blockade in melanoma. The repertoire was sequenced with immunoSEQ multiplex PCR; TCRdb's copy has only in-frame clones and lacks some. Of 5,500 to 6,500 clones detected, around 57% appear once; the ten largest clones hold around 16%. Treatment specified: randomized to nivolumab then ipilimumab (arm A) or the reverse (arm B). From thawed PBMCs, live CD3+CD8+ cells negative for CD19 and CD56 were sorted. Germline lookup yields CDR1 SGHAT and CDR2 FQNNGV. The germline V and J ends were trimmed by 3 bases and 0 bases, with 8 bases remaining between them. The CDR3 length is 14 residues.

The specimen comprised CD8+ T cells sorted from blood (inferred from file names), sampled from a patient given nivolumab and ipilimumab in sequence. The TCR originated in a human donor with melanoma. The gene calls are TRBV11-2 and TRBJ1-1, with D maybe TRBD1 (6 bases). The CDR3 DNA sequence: TGTGCCAGCAGCTTTACAGGGTTGAACACTGAAGCTTTCTTT. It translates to CASSFTGLNTEAFF.